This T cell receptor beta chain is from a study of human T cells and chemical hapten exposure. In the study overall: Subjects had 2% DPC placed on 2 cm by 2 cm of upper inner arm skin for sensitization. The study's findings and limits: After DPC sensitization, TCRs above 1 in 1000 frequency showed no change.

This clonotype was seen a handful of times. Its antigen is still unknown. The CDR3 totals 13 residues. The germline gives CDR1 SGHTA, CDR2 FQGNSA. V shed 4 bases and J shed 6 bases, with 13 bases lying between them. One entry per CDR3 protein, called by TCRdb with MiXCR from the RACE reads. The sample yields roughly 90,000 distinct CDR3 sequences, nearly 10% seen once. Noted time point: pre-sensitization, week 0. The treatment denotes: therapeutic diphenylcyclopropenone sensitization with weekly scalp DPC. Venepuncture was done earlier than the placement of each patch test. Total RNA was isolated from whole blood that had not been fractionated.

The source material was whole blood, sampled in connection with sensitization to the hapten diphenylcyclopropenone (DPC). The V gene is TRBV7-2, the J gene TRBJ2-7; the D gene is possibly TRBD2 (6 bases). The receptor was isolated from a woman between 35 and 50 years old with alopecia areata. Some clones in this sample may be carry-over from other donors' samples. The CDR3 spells CASSSGRGREQYF. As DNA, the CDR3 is TGTGCCAGCAGCTCAGGGCGGGGCCGCGAGCAGTACTTC.